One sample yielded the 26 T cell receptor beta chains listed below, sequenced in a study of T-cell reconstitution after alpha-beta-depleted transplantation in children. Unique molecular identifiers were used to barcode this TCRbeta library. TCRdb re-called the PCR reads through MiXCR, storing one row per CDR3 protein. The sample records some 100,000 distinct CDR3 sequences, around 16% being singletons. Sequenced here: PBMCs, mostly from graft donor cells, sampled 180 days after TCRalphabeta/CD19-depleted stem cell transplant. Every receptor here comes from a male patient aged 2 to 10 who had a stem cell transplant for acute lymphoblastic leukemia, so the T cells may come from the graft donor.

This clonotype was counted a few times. CDR3: CASGQTTGELFF. Here the CDR3 DNA reads TGTGCCAGCGGTCAGACCACCGGGGAGCTGTTTTTT. The chain is built from TRBV9 and TRBJ2-2; D not certain. V gave up 7 bases and J gave up 4 bases, with 8 bases separating them. Germline values: CDR1 SGDLS, CDR2 YYNGEE. This CDR3 contains 12 residues.

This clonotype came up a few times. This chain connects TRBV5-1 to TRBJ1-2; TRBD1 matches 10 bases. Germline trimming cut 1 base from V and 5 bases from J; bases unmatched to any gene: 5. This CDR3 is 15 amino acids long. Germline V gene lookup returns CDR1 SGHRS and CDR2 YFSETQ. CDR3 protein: CASSLTPGQGYGYTF. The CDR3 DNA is TGCGCCAGCAGCTTGACTCCGGGACAGGGGTATGGCTACACCTTC.

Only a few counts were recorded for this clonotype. The CDR3 DNA follows: TGTGCCAGCAGCCAAGATGACAGGGAAACTTGGGAAGCTTTCTTT. This translates into CASSQDDRETWEAFF. This chain connects TRBV4-2 to TRBJ1-1, with 7 bases fitting TRBD1. The V segment lost 0 bases and the J segment 8 bases; nucleotides outside the gene matches: 9. The CDR3 spans 15 residues. Germline V lookup: CDR1 LGHNA, CDR2 YNFKEQ.

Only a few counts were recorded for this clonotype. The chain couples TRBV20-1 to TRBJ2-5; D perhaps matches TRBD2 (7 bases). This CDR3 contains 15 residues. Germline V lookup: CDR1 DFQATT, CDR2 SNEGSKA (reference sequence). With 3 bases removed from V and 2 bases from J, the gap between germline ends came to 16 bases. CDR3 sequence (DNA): TGCAGTGCTAGGGTCGCGGGGGCTCCACAAGAGACCCAGTACTTC. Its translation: CSARVAGAPQETQYF.

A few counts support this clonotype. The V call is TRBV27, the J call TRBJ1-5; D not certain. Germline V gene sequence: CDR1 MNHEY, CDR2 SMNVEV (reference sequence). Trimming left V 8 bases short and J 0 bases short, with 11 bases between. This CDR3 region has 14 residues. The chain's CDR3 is CASRTLTSNQPQHF. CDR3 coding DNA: TGTGCCAGCCGGACCTTGACTAGCAATCAGCCCCAGCATTTT.

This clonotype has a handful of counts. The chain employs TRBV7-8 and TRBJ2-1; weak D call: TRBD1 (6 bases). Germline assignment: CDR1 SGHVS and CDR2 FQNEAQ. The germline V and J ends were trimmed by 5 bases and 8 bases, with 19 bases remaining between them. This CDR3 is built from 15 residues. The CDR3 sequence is CASSMFRTAGDEQFF. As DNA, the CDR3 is TGTGCCAGCAGCATGTTTCGGACAGCCGGCGATGAGCAGTTCTTC. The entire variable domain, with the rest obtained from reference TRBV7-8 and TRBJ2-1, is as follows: GAGVSQSPRYKVAKRGQDVALRCDPISGHVSLFWYQQALGQGPEFLTYFQNEAQLDKSGLPSDRFFAERPEGSVSTLKIQRTQQEDSAVYLCASSMFRTAGDEQFFGPGTRLTVL.

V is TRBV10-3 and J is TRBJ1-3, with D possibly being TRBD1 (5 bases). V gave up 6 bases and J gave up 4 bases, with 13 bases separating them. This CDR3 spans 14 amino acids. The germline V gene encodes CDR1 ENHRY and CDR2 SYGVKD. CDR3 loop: CAISQDSGGNTIYF. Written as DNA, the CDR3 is TGTGCCATCAGCCAAGACAGCGGCGGAAACACCATATATTTT.

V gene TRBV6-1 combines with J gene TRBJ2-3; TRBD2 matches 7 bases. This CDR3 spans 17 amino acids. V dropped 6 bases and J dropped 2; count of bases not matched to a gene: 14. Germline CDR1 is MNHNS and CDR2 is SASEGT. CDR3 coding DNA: TGTGCCAGCAGAATATGGTTCAGCGGGGAAACCACAGATACGCAGTATTTT. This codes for CASRIWFSGETTDTQYF.

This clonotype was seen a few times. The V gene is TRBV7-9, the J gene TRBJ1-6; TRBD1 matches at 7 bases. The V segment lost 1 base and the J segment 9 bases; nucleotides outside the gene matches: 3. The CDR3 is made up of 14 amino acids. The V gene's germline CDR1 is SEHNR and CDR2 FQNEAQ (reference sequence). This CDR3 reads CASSLEGALSPLHF. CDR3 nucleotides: TGTGCCAGCAGCTTAGAGGGGGCGCTTTCACCCCTCCACTTT. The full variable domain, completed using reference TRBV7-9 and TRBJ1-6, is DTGVSQNPRHKITKRGQNVTFRCDPISEHNRLYWYRQTLGQGPEFLTYFQNEAQLEKSRLLSDRFSAERPKGSFSTLEIQRTEQGDSAMYLCASSLEGALSPLHFGNGTRLTVT.

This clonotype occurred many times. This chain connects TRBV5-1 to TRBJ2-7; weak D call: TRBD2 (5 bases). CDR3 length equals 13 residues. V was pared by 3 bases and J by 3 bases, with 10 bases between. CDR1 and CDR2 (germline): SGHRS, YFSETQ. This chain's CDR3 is CASSSGGSYEQYF. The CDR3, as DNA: TGCGCCAGCAGCTCAGGTGGGAGCTACGAGCAGTACTTC.

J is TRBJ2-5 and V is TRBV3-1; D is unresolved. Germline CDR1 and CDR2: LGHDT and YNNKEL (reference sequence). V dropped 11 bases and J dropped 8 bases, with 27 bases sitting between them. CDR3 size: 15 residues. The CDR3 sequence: CACSQGIGPNNTQYF. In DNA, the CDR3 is TGTGCCTGCTCCCAAGGGATAGGACCCAATAACACCCAGTACTTC.

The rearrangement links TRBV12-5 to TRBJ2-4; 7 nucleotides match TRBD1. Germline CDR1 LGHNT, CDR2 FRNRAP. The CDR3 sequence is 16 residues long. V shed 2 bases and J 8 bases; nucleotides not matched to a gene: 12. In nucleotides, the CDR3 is TGTGCTAGTGGTTTGTTCCTACAGGGGCTCGCGGACATTCAGTACTTC. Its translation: CASGLFLQGLADIQYF.

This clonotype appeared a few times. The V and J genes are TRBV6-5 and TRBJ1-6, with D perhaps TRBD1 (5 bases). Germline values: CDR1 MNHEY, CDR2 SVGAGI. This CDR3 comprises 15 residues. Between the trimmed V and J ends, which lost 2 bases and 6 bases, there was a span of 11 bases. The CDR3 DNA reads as TGTGCCAGCAGTTACAGGGGTTATAGTAATTCACCCCTCCACTTT. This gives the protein CASSYRGYSNSPLHF.

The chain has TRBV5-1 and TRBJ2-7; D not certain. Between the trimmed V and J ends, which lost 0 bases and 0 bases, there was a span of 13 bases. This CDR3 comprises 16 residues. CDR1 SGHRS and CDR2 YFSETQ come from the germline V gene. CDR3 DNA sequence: TGCGCCAGCAGCTTGGAATCCCGACCTATCTCCTACGAGCAGTACTTC. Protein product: CASSLESRPISYEQYF. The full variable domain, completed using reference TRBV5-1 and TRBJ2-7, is KAGVTQTPRYLIKTRGQQVTLSCSPISGHRSVSWYQQTPGQGLQFLFEYFSETQRNKGNFPGRFSGRQFSNSRSEMNVSTLELGDSALYLCASSLESRPISYEQYFGPGTRLTVT.

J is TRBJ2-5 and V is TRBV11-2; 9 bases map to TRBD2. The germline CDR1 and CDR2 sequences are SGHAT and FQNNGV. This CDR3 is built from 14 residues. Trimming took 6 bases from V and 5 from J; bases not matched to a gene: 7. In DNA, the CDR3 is TGTGCCAGCAGATACCCTAGCGGGGCGGAGACCCAGTACTTC. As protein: CASRYPSGAETQYF. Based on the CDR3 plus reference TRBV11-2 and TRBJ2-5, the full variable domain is EAGVAQSPRYKIIEKRQSVAFWCNPISGHATLYWYQQILGQGPKLLIQFQNNGVVDDSQLPKDRFSAERLKGVDSTLKIQPAKLEDSAVYLCASRYPSGAETQYFGPGTRLLVL.

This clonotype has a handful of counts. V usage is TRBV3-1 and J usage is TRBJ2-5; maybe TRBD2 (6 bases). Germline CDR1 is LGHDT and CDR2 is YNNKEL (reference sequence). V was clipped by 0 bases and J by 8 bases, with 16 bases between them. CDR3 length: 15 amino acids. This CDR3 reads CASSQDGLATLTQYF. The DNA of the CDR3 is TGTGCCAGCAGCCAAGATGGCCTAGCGACCCTTACCCAGTACTTC.

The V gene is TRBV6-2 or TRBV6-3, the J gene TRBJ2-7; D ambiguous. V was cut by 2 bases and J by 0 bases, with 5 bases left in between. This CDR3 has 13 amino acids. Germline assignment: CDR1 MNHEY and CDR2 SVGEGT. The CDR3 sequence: CASSYGPSYEQYF. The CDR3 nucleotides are TGTGCCAGCAGTTACGGCCCCTCCTACGAGCAGTACTTC.

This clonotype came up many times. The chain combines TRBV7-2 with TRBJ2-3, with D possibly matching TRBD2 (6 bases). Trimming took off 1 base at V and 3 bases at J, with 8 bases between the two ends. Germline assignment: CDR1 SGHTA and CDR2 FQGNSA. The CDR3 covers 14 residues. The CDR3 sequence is CASSLGLATDTQYF. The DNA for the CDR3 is TGTGCCAGCAGCTTAGGGCTAGCGACAGATACGCAGTATTTT.

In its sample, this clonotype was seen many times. The CDR3 sequence is CSAIRDRNQPQHF. CDR3 in DNA: TGCAGTGCTATACGGGACAGGAATCAGCCCCAGCATTTT. The rearrangement uses TRBV20-1 and TRBJ1-5, with 8 bases fitting TRBD1. This CDR3 comprises 13 residues. Germline lookup yields CDR1 DFQATT and CDR2 SNEGSKA (reference sequence). Trimming at V came to 4 bases and at J to 4 bases, leaving 3 bases not matched to a gene.

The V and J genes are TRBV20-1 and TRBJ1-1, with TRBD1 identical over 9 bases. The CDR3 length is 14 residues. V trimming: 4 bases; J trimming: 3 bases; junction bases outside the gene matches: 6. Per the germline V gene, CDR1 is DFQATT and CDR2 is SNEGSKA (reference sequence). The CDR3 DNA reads TGCAGTGCTACCCCCGGGACAGGGTACACTGAAGCTTTCTTT. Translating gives CSATPGTGYTEAFF.

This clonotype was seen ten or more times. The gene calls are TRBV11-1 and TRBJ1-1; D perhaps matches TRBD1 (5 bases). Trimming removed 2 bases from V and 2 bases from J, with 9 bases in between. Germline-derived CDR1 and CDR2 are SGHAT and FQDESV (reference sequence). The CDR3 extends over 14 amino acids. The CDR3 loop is CASSLWGDNTEAFF. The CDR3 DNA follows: TGTGCCAGCAGCTTATGGGGGGACAACACTGAAGCTTTCTTT.

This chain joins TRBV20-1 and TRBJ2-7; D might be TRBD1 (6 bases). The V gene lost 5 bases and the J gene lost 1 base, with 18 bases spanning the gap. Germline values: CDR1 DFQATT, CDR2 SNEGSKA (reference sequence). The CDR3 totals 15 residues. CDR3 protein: CSAGKPGVRSYEQYF. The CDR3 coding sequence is TGCAGTGCTGGCAAACCAGGGGTTAGGTCCTACGAGCAGTACTTC.

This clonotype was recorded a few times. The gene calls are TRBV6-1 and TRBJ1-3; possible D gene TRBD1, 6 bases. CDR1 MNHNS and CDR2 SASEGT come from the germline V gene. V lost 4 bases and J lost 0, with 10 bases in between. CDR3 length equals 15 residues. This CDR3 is CASSGTGSSGNTIYF. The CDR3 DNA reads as TGTGCCAGCAGTGGAACAGGGTCCTCTGGAAACACCATATATTTT.

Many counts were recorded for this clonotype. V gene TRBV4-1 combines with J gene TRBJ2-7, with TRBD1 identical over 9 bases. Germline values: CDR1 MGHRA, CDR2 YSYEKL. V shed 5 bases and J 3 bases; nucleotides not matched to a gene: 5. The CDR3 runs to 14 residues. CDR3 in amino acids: CASSDPGQGYEQYF. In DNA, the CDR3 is TGCGCCAGCAGCGATCCGGGACAGGGCTACGAGCAGTACTTC.

For the CDR3, the DNA is TGCAGTGCTAGAAAAACCGGGACCGATCATCAGCCCCAGCATTTT. Protein: CSARKTGTDHQPQHF. The V and J genes are TRBV20-1 and TRBJ1-5; possibly TRBD1 for D (5 bases). CDR1 is DFQATT and CDR2 is SNEGSKA in the germline V gene (reference sequence). The length of the CDR3 is 15 residues. Trimming pared 2 bases from V and 5 bases from J, leaving 16 bases between.

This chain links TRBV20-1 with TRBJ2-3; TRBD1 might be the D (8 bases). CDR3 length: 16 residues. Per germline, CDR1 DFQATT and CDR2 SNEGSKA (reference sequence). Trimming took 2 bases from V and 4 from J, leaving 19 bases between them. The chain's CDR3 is CSARFGHTGGADTQYF. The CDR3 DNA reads TGCAGTGCTAGATTTGGCCACACAGGGGGGGCAGATACGCAGTATTTT.